Included here is one TCR beta chain sequence, with context. Its antigen remains unidentified. This record comes from a study of cytotoxic CD8 clonotypes in ibrutinib-treated CLL. Study at large: Productive templates averaged approximately 250,000 per sample, and productive rearrangements 90,000 to 95,000.

PBMCs that had been cryopreserved were the source of roughly 2 micrograms of genomic DNA for TCR beta libraries. Only in-frame clones appear in the TCRdb table, and some are missing; sequencing was by immunoSEQ multiplex PCR. In the table there are about 40,000 clones, around 70% of which are singletons. Germline assignment: CDR1 SEHNR and CDR2 FQNEAQ (reference sequence). The CDR3 covers 15 residues. V lost 5 bases and J lost 1, with 13 bases in between. Findings of the study overall: Higher circulating CD8+ T-cell counts strongly accompanied higher baseline clonality, above age-matched healthy donors.

The sample here was PBMCs, taken at disease progression, from a patient treated with ibrutinib. V gene TRBV7-9 combines with J gene TRBJ2-3; D ambiguous. This TCR was recovered from a human donor with chronic lymphocytic leukemia. The CDR3 DNA follows: TGTGCCAGCAGCCTTTCGACAACACGCACAGATACGCAGTATTTT. Protein product: CASSLSTTRTDTQYF.